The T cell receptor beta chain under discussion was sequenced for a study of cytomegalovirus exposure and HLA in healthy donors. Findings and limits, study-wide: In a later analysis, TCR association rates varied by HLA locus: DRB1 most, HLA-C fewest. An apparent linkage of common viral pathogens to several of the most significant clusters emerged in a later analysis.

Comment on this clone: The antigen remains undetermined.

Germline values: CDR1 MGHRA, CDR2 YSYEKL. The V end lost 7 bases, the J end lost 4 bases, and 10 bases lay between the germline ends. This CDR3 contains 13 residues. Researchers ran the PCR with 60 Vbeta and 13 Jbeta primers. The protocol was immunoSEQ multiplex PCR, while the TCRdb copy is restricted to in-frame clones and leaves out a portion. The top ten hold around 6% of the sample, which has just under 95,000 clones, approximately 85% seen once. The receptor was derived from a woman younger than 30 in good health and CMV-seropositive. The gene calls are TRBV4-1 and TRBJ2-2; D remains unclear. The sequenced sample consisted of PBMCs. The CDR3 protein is CASTYKSTGELFF. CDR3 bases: TGCGCCAGCACCTATAAGAGCACCGGGGAGCTGTTTTTT.